Below are 15 T cell receptor beta chains sequenced from a single sample in a study of blood T cells in healthy people across ages. A second PCR of 7 to 11 cycles used a sample-barcoded 5' primer and a J-beta primer mix. In TCRdb, the 5' RACE reads were re-called with MiXCR into one record per CDR3 protein. This repertoire shows under 2 million distinct CDR3 sequences, 30% to 35% found once; its top ten account for about 11%. Material for sequencing was blood. Receptors originate from a woman aged 25 to 45 in good health.

The J gene is TRBJ1-2, the V gene TRBV4-1; D may be TRBD1 (5 bases). Germline V lookup: CDR1 MGHRA, CDR2 YSYEKL. The CDR3 sequence is 17 residues long. V lost 2 bases and J lost 5, with 21 bases in between. CDR3 DNA sequence: TGCGCCAGCAGCCAAACGCCCCGGGACGGATTGAGATATGGCTACACCTTC. Translation gives CASSQTPRDGLRYGYTF.

There are a few counts of this clonotype. V gene TRBV27 combines with J gene TRBJ2-1; 9 nucleotides align to TRBD2. Looked up from germline, CDR1 is MNHEY and CDR2 is SMNVEV (reference sequence). This CDR3 region has 14 residues. The junction had 12 bases not matched to a gene; V was cut back by 5 bases and J by 13 bases. The CDR3 spells CASSLSGRTETQFF. CDR3 sequence (DNA): TGTGCCAGCAGTCTCAGCGGGAGGACAGAGACCCAGTTCTTC.

CDR3 in DNA: TGTGCCAGCAGCCCGGGGGGGAATGAAGCTTTCTTT. It specifies CASSPGGNEAFF. The J gene is TRBJ1-1, the V gene TRBV13; a possible D gene is TRBD1 (5 bases). Germline lookup yields CDR1 PRHDT and CDR2 FYEKMQ (reference sequence). The CDR3 totals 12 residues. Trimming pared 5 bases from V and 7 bases from J, leaving 11 bases between.

The rearrangement links TRBV7-9 to TRBJ1-5; no definite D call. CDR3 length equals 15 residues. Trimming stripped 2 bases from V and 3 bases from J, with 11 bases between. Germline values: CDR1 SEHNR, CDR2 FQNEAQ (reference sequence). The CDR3: CASSLTEAPNQPQHF. The CDR3 DNA follows: TGTGCCAGCAGCTTAACTGAGGCCCCCAATCAGCCCCAGCATTTT.

As to this clonotype: This may come from a read error, since a much larger clone is one base off. V usage is TRBV3-1 and J usage is TRBJ2-1; D possibly corresponds to TRBD2 (6 bases). Germline-derived CDR1 and CDR2 are LGHDT and YNNKEL (reference sequence). This CDR3 comprises 15 residues. The CDR3, as DNA: TGTGCCAGCAGCCAAGTCGGGAGCGATTACAGTGAGCAGTTCTTC. It encodes CASSQVGSDYSEQFF.

The DNA for the CDR3 is TGCAGTGCTAGTGTTGGGAGGGGCCGGTCCTACGAGCAGTACTTC. Translation: CSASVGRGRSYEQYF. The chain combines TRBV20-1 with TRBJ2-7, with 7 bases matching TRBD2. The junction had 9 bases not matched to a gene; V was cut back by 3 bases and J by 1 base. CDR3 length equals 15 residues. In germline, CDR1 is DFQATT, CDR2 SNEGSKA (reference sequence).

The chain combines TRBV27 with TRBJ2-5; TRBD2 aligns across 10 bases. CDR1 is MNHEY and CDR2 is SMNVEV in the germline V gene (reference sequence). The junction had 8 bases not matched to a gene; V was cut back by 4 bases and J by 6 bases. The CDR3 has 15 amino acids. For the CDR3, the DNA is TGTGCCAGCAGTTCTTTACCGGGACTAGCGAAGACCCAGTACTTC. This sequence encodes CASSSLPGLAKTQYF.

The chain uses TRBV6-1 and TRBJ2-7, with TRBD2 matching over 12 bases. J was trimmed by 0 bases and V by 3 bases; bases with no gene match: 9. This CDR3 has 18 residues. Germline-derived CDR1 and CDR2 are MNHNS and SASEGT. In nucleotides, the CDR3 is TGTGCCAGCAGTGATGGAGGACTAGCGGGATCGGTCTCCTACGAGCAGTACTTC. Translation: CASSDGGLAGSVSYEQYF.

This clonotype was seen more than once but under ten times. The chain combines TRBV11-2 with TRBJ1-2, with 7 bases that match TRBD1. The ends lost 5 bases at V and 5 bases at J; junction bases unmatched: 2. Germline loops: CDR1 SGHAT, CDR2 FQNNGV. The CDR3 spans 12 residues. The CDR3 DNA sequence: TGTGCCAGCAGCGCGGGACAGTATGGCTACACCTTC. It encodes CASSAGQYGYTF.

This clonotype was detected ten times or more. The chain employs TRBV7-9 and TRBJ2-1, with 11 bases fitting TRBD2. Germline CDR1 reads SEHNR; CDR2 reads FQNEAQ (reference sequence). This CDR3 has 15 residues. With 6 bases clipped from V and 3 bases from J, the junction kept 4 bases outside the gene matches. In nucleotides, the CDR3 is TGTGCCAGCAGGGCTAGCGGGGGGCTCTACAATGAGCAGTTCTTC. Translating gives CASRASGGLYNEQFF.

This chain connects TRBV9 to TRBJ2-7; D remains unclear. The CDR3 consists of 13 residues. V was cut by 0 bases and J by 6 bases, with 10 bases left in between. Germline loops: CDR1 SGDLS, CDR2 YYNGEE. The CDR3 loop is CASSVGVQSEQYF. CDR3 coding DNA: TGTGCCAGCAGCGTAGGCGTCCAGTCCGAGCAGTACTTC. The full variable domain, in which reference TRBV9 and TRBJ2-7 provide the parts outside the CDR3, is DSGVTQTPKHLITATGQRVTLRCSPRSGDLSVYWYQQSLDQGLQFLIQYYNGEERAKGNILERFSAQQFPDLHSELNLSSLELGDSALYFCASSVGVQSEQYFGPGTRLTVT.

The chain couples TRBV11-2 to TRBJ2-7; either TRBD1 or TRBD2 may supply D (5 bases each). The better agreement between TRBJ2-5 and the DNA end casts doubt on the J call. This CDR3 region has 15 residues. Germline V gives CDR1 SGHAT, CDR2 FQNNGV. CDR3 nucleotides: TGTGCCAGCAGCTTCTTCTCGGGACCCTCTGAGACCCAGTACTTC. Translated, it gives CASSFFSGPSETQYF.

CDR3 region: CASSPWTSGEGEQYF. In DNA form, the CDR3 reads TGTGCCAGCAGCCCTTGGACTAGCGGGGAGGGCGAGCAGTACTTC. The chain carries TRBV6-2 or TRBV6-3 and TRBJ2-7; 12 bases are a match to TRBD2. J gave up 6 bases and V 6 bases, and 9 bases lay outside the gene matches. Germline assignment: CDR1 MNHEY and CDR2 SVGEGT. The CDR3 is made up of 15 amino acids.

This sequence joins TRBV10-3 and TRBJ1-5; D unresolved. Trimming removed 8 bases at V and 3 bases at J, with 17 bases between. The CDR3 loop spans 15 amino acids. Germline V gene sequence: CDR1 ENHRY, CDR2 SYGVKD. CDR3 protein: CAIGPPQSHNQPQHF. The CDR3 coding sequence is TGTGCCATCGGGCCCCCACAGAGTCACAATCAGCCCCAGCATTTT.

The V gene is TRBV20-1, the J gene TRBJ1-4, with TRBD1 as a possible D gene (5 bases). The germline V gene has CDR1 DFQATT and CDR2 SNEGSKA (reference sequence). This CDR3 is built from 14 residues. V lost 6 bases, J lost 8 bases, and 19 bases lay in between. CDR3 sequence: CSAQRRGVGEKLFF. CDR3 bases: TGCAGTGCCCAAAGGCGAGGGGTGGGGGAAAAACTGTTTTTT.